This entry lists 27 T cell receptor beta chains sequenced from one sample in a study of T-cell memory formation after mild COVID-19. Via MiXCR, TCRdb re-called the 5' RACE reads, giving one row per CDR3 protein. In the table there are about 470,000 distinct CDR3 sequences, 15% to 20% of which are singletons. Material for sequencing was PBMCs or a T cell subset sorted from them (not recorded which). The source is an adult woman who had mild COVID-19 (a few samples of this study predate the infection). Cell type and time point are not known.

The rearrangement joins TRBV10-3 to TRBJ2-7, with a possible D match to TRBD2 (5 bases). The CDR3 loop spans 16 amino acids. V lost 0 bases to trimming and J lost 2 bases, with 14 bases between them. Germline V gene lookup returns CDR1 ENHRY and CDR2 SYGVKD. The CDR3 sequence: CAISESSGFSAYEQYF. DNA of the CDR3: TGTGCCATCAGTGAGTCGTCTGGTTTTAGCGCCTACGAGCAGTACTTC.

In its sample, this clonotype was seen a few times. V gene TRBV5-1 combines with J gene TRBJ2-3, with 8 bases fitting TRBD2. The V gene end was trimmed by 0 bases and the J gene end by 2 bases; junction bases not matched to a gene: 5. CDR3 length: 16 residues. Germline CDR1 SGHRS, CDR2 YFSETQ. The CDR3 nucleotides are TGCGCCAGCAGCTTGGCTCTAGCGGGTTTCACAGATACGCAGTATTTT. The encoded protein is CASSLALAGFTDTQYF. The whole variable domain, filled in from reference TRBV5-1 and TRBJ2-3, reads KAGVTQTPRYLIKTRGQQVTLSCSPISGHRSVSWYQQTPGQGLQFLFEYFSETQRNKGNFPGRFSGRQFSNSRSEMNVSTLELGDSALYLCASSLALAGFTDTQYFGPGTRLTVL.

The sample holds many counts of this clonotype. The chain combines TRBV7-6 with TRBJ2-1; TRBD1 matches 8 bases. CDR1 is SGHVS and CDR2 is FNYEAQ in the germline V gene. The CDR3 covers 15 residues. The trim removed 5 bases at V and 2 bases at J, leaving 5 bases unmatched. CDR3: CASSLGQGTYNEQFF. CDR3 sequence (DNA): TGTGCCAGCAGCCTCGGACAGGGAACCTACAATGAGCAGTTCTTC.

In regard to this clonotype: A much larger clone differs from this one at a single base, so this may be a read error. The chain is built from TRBV5-1 and TRBJ1-4; D not resolved. The length of the CDR3 is 13 residues. The germline V and J ends were trimmed by 4 bases and 8 bases, with 12 bases remaining between them. CDR1 is SGHRS, CDR2 YFSETQ, per germline. CDR3 in DNA: TGCGCCAGCAGCCTCGGTACCTTGGAAAAACTGTTTTTT. The encoded protein is CASSLGTLEKLFF.

V and J are TRBV7-9 and TRBJ2-6; no clear D gene. CDR3 length: 15 amino acids. Germline V CDR1 and CDR2: SEHNR, FQNEAQ (reference sequence). Trimming left V 5 bases short and J 0 bases short, with 8 bases between. The CDR3 DNA follows: TGTGCCAGCAGCCCCGCAGCCTCTGGGGCCAACGTCCTGACTTTC. It codes for CASSPAASGANVLTF. Full variable domain (outside the CDR3, taken from reference TRBV7-9 and TRBJ2-6): DTGVSQNPRHKITKRGQNVTFRCDPISEHNRLYWYRQTLGQGPEFLTYFQNEAQLEKSRLLSDRFSAERPKGSFSTLEIQRTEQGDSAMYLCASSPAASGANVLTFGAGSRLTVL.

The chain recombines TRBV5-1 with TRBJ2-1; 9 bases are a match to TRBD1. The junction had 7 bases not matched to a gene; V was cut back by 4 bases and J by 8 bases. The CDR3 sequence is 14 residues long. CDR1 SGHRS and CDR2 YFSETQ come from the germline V gene. CDR3 coding DNA: TGCGCCAGCAGCATCCCGGGACAGGGCTATGAGCAGTTCTTC. Its translation is CASSIPGQGYEQFF.

This rearrangement joins TRBV19 to TRBJ2-1; TRBD2 aligns across 11 bases. This CDR3 region has 14 residues. Germline V CDR1 and CDR2: LNHDA, SQIVND (reference sequence). The V and J ends lost 2 bases and 7 bases, in that order; junction bases with no gene match: 1. The CDR3 is CASSITSGSNEQFF. CDR3 DNA sequence: TGTGCCAGTAGTATAACTAGCGGGAGTAATGAGCAGTTCTTC.

Many counts were recorded for this clonotype. The chain has TRBV12-3 or TRBV12-4 and TRBJ2-1; D is ambiguous. The CDR3 has 12 residues. Trimming pared 6 bases from V and 6 bases from J, leaving 9 bases between. CDR3 amino acids: CASSWTLNEQFF. As DNA, the CDR3 is TGTGCCAGCAGCTGGACCCTCAATGAGCAGTTCTTC.

This clonotype was seen only a few times. The J gene is TRBJ2-3, the V gene TRBV10-3, with TRBD1 matching over 9 bases. V lost 0 bases to trimming and J lost 3 bases; unmatched junction nucleotides: 10. The CDR3 has 18 residues. Per germline, CDR1 ENHRY and CDR2 SYGVKD. This CDR3 is CAISESFTGQGSTDTQYF. DNA for the CDR3: TGTGCCATCAGTGAGTCGTTCACGGGACAGGGATCTACAGATACGCAGTATTTT.

The chain recombines TRBV4-1 with TRBJ1-6; 9 bases map to TRBD1. V lost 1 base and J lost 7; bases outside the gene matches: 5. Germline CDR1 MGHRA, CDR2 YSYEKL. The CDR3 consists of 16 residues. Here the CDR3 reads CASSQVPGTGNSPLHF. The CDR3 DNA sequence: TGCGCCAGCAGCCAAGTCCCCGGGACAGGGAATTCACCCCTCCACTTT.

The rearrangement joins TRBV5-6 to TRBJ2-1; D is possibly TRBD1 (6 bases). V lost 2 bases and J lost 8, with 17 bases in between. This CDR3 has 15 residues. Germline CDR1 and CDR2: SGHDT and YYEEEE. This CDR3 is CASSFRQVLADEQFF. In DNA, the CDR3 is TGTGCCAGCAGCTTCAGACAGGTCCTGGCCGATGAGCAGTTCTTC.

This chain connects TRBV6-6 to TRBJ2-5; D is undetermined. CDR1 MNHNY and CDR2 SVGAGI come from the germline V gene (reference sequence). This CDR3 is built from 14 residues. The V and J ends lost 0 bases and 2 bases respectively, with 7 bases between them. This CDR3 reads CASSYSGSQETQYF. CDR3 DNA sequence: TGTGCCAGCAGTTACTCGGGATCTCAAGAGACCCAGTACTTC.

This chain connects TRBV7-9 to TRBJ2-7, with 7 bases aligning to TRBD2. J was trimmed by 5 bases and V by 5 bases; bases with no gene match: 12. The CDR3 length is 15 residues. Germline lookup yields CDR1 SEHNR and CDR2 FQNEAQ (reference sequence). CDR3 in amino acids: CASSLGTTMVHEQYF. CDR3 sequence (DNA): TGTGCCAGCAGCCTAGGGACTACGATGGTCCACGAGCAGTACTTC.

In this sample, this clonotype turned up a few times. V and J are TRBV29-1 and TRBJ1-2; 9 bases agree with TRBD1. CDR3 length: 12 amino acids. J lost 5 bases, V lost 6 bases, and 4 bases had no gene match. Germline V gene data show CDR1 as SQVTM and CDR2 as ANQGSEA. DNA for the CDR3: TGCAGCGTCAGGACAGGGGAATATGGCTACACCTTC. Translation gives CSVRTGEYGYTF.

The chain uses TRBV10-3 and TRBJ1-2, with 9 bases lining up with TRBD1. The CDR3 covers 15 residues. Trimming at V came to 6 bases and at J to 4 bases, leaving 9 bases not matched to a gene. The germline V gene encodes CDR1 ENHRY and CDR2 SYGVKD. The CDR3 DNA reads TGTGCCATCAGATCGGACAGGGGAAGTCCCTATGGCTACACCTTC. Amino acid sequence: CAIRSDRGSPYGYTF.

The V call is TRBV20-1, the J call TRBJ2-7; unclear D gene. The CDR3 runs to 12 residues. With 0 bases removed from V and 0 bases from J, the gap between germline ends came to 3 bases. Germline V gene lookup returns CDR1 DFQATT and CDR2 SNEGSKA (reference sequence). Written as DNA, the CDR3 is TGCAGTGCTAGAGAGTACTCCTACGAGCAGTACTTC. It yields the protein CSAREYSYEQYF.

This chain uses TRBV7-6 with TRBJ2-7, with a tentative D call TRBD2 (5 bases). CDR1 SGHVS and CDR2 FNYEAQ come from the germline V gene. V was trimmed by 1 base and J by 2 bases, leaving 9 bases between them. The CDR3 has 14 residues. For the CDR3, the DNA is TGTGCCAGCAGCTTAGAGGAGGAGGCCTACGAGCAGTACTTC. As protein: CASSLEEEAYEQYF.

This chain links TRBV9 with TRBJ2-7; the D gene is possibly TRBD2 (7 bases). This CDR3 spans 18 amino acids. Trimming took 3 bases from V and 4 from J, leaving 26 bases between them. The germline V gene encodes CDR1 SGDLS and CDR2 YYNGEE. The CDR3 DNA follows: TGTGCCAGCAGCGCGAGGCTCCGGGGGGCGGGAGACGGATACGAGCAGTACTTC. Its translation: CASSARLRGAGDGYEQYF.

Ten or more counts support this clonotype. The chain combines TRBV12-3 or TRBV12-4 with TRBJ1-6; a weak D match, TRBD1 (6 bases). This CDR3 is 15 amino acids long. Trimming stripped 3 bases from V and 9 bases from J, with 15 bases between. CDR3 region: CASSFEGRGSSPLHF. For the CDR3, the DNA is TGTGCCAGCAGTTTTGAAGGCAGGGGTAGTTCACCCCTCCACTTT.

This clonotype was seen a few times. The genes are TRBV20-1 and TRBJ1-6, with 9 bases lining up with TRBD1. The V gene's germline CDR1 is DFQATT and CDR2 SNEGSKA (reference sequence). The CDR3 is 19 amino acids. Losses at the gene ends were 5 bases for V and 0 bases for J; bases not matched to a gene: 14. The chain's CDR3 is CSAHRQGEGWSSYNSPLHF. CDR3 nucleotide sequence: TGCAGTGCTCATCGACAGGGGGAGGGGTGGAGCTCCTATAATTCACCCCTCCACTTT.

This clonotype was seen a handful of times. V gene TRBV15 combines with J gene TRBJ2-1; 7 bases align to TRBD2. Germline CDR1 LNHNV, CDR2 YYDKDF (reference sequence). There are 14 residues in the CDR3. Trimming cost V 8 bases and J 0 bases; bases outside gene matches: 4. CDR3 protein: CATAAGDSYNEQFF. Written as DNA, the CDR3 is TGTGCCACCGCGGCGGGGGACTCCTACAATGAGCAGTTCTTC.

The V and J genes are TRBV3-1 and TRBJ2-1; a weak D match, TRBD2 (6 bases). This CDR3 is built from 15 residues. The ends were cut back, 2 bases at V and 6 bases at J, with 14 bases in the middle. The germline CDR1 and CDR2 sequences are LGHDT and YNNKEL (reference sequence). The DNA for the CDR3 is TGTGCCAGCAGCCAATCCGGGAGATGGGGCAATGAGCAGTTCTTC. As protein: CASSQSGRWGNEQFF.

This clonotype was seen a few times. This chain uses TRBV9 with TRBJ2-3; maybe TRBD2 (5 bases). The CDR3 loop spans 14 amino acids. Germline values: CDR1 SGDLS, CDR2 YYNGEE. V was cut by 4 bases and J by 2 bases, with 11 bases left in between. The CDR3 here is CASSPRGSTDTQYF. The CDR3 nucleotides read TGTGCCAGCAGCCCCCGGGGATCCACAGATACGCAGTATTTT.

This clonotype has more than one count but fewer than ten. V gene TRBV10-3 combines with J gene TRBJ2-7; possibly TRBD1 for D (6 bases). Trimming removed 0 bases from V and 2 bases from J, with 14 bases in between. The CDR3 sequence is 16 residues long. Germline CDR1 reads ENHRY; CDR2 reads SYGVKD. CDR3 DNA sequence: TGTGCCATCAGTGAGTCCCAGGGGAAGGTGACCTACGAGCAGTACTTC. Translation gives CAISESQGKVTYEQYF.

The chain joins TRBV27 to TRBJ2-3, with 8 bases lining up with TRBD1. Germline V CDR1 and CDR2: MNHEY, SMNVEV (reference sequence). V was pared by 4 bases and J by 6 bases, with 9 bases of the junction left unmatched. The length of the CDR3 is 15 residues. The CDR3 DNA is TGTGCCAGCAGTTCACAGGGGGTACTTTTGGATACGCAGTATTTT. Translated: CASSSQGVLLDTQYF.

V usage is TRBV4-1 and J usage is TRBJ1-5; possible D gene TRBD1, 5 bases. The germline gives CDR1 MGHRA, CDR2 YSYEKL. CDR3 length equals 17 residues. Deletions cut 0 bases from V and 4 bases from J, with 16 bases between. For the CDR3, the DNA is TGCGCCAGCAGCCAAGATCCCCGCCTTGGGGCAAATCAGCCCCAGCATTTT. Residues: CASSQDPRLGANQPQHF.

This clonotype was seen repeatedly, ten times or more. The gene calls are TRBV5-1 and TRBJ1-1, with D perhaps TRBD1 (6 bases). The CDR3 runs to 15 residues. Trimming shortened V by 0 bases and J by 1 base, and 10 bases separated the two germline ends. CDR1 and CDR2 (germline): SGHRS, YFSETQ. CDR3 DNA sequence: TGCGCCAGCAGCTTGGCAGGACAGACGAACACTGAAGCTTTCTTT. Protein sequence: CASSLAGQTNTEAFF.